These 32 T cell receptor beta chains share one sample of origin, sequenced in a study of Ad26.COV2.S vaccination and SARS-CoV-2 variants. Sample treatment: roughly 18 received Ad26.COV2.S at low or high dose, single or two shots; about five received placebo; per-sample allocation not given. Vaccine and placebo recipients were sampled on day 63 after the first injection. Sequencing was performed with immunoSEQ multiplex PCR; in TCRdb, only in-frame clones are kept and a portion is missing. The data show roughly 300,000 clones, about 88% seen once. Sequences were derived from peripheral blood, sampled in a trial of Ad26.COV2.S vaccine versus placebo. All receptors come from a person between 18 and 65 years old who received the Ad26.COV2.S COVID-19 vaccine or a placebo.

The chain links TRBV7-2 to TRBJ2-1; TRBD2 aligns across 13 bases. V lost 1 base, J lost 9 bases, and 3 bases stayed unmatched. The CDR3 is 15 amino acids. CDR1 SGHTA and CDR2 FQGNSA come from the germline V gene. The CDR3 DNA is TGTGCCAGCAGCTTAGGGACTAGCGGGAGTGCTGAGCAGTTCTTC. This sequence encodes CASSLGTSGSAEQFF.

The chain uses TRBV24-1 and TRBJ2-1; D possibly corresponds to TRBD1 (8 bases). The V gene lost 4 bases and the J gene lost 4 bases, with 16 bases spanning the gap. The germline gives CDR1 KGHDR, CDR2 SFDVKD. The CDR3 consists of 16 residues. Here the CDR3 DNA reads TGTGCCACCAGTGACCCGGACAGGGAGGGATACAATGAGCAGTTCTTC. It translates to CATSDPDREGYNEQFF.

The V call is TRBV7-9, the J call TRBJ1-5; no firm D call. This CDR3 has 14 amino acids. The V end lost 7 bases, the J end lost 3 bases, and 13 bases lay between the germline ends. Germline V gives CDR1 SEHNR, CDR2 FQNEAQ (reference sequence). The DNA for the CDR3 is TGTGCCAGCACCAAAGACGGACCCAATCAGCCCCAGCATTTT. Translating gives CASTKDGPNQPQHF.

This CDR3 reads CASSSFAEKLFF. The CDR3 DNA sequence: TGTGCCAGCAGTTCCTTTGCTGAAAAACTGTTTTTT. This chain links TRBV28 with TRBJ1-4; D not resolved. Germline V CDR1 and CDR2: MDHEN, SYDVKM. The CDR3 sequence is 12 residues long. The germline V and J ends were trimmed by 4 bases and 7 bases, with 7 bases remaining between them. The whole variable domain, remainder taken from reference TRBV28 and TRBJ1-4, is DVKVTQSSRYLVKRTGEKVFLECVQDMDHENMFWYRQDPGLGLRLIYFSYDVKMKEKGDIPEGYSVSREKKERFSLILESASTNQTSMYLCASSSFAEKLFFGSGTQLSVL.

This clone was counted a single time. This chain connects TRBV20-1 to TRBJ2-1; D perhaps matches TRBD2 (6 bases). This CDR3 has 11 amino acids. Germline-derived CDR1 and CDR2 are DFQATT and SNEGSKA (reference sequence). Trimming cost V 7 bases and J 8 bases, with 12 bases left between them. The chain's CDR3 is CSETRGDEQFF. In DNA, the CDR3 is TGCAGTGAGACTAGAGGCGATGAGCAGTTCTTC.

The chain combines TRBV19 with TRBJ2-7; D could derive from TRBD1 or TRBD2 (6 bases each). CDR1 and CDR2 from the germline V gene are LNHDA and SQIVND (reference sequence). The CDR3 covers 14 residues. V was clipped by 1 base and J by 4 bases, with 11 bases between them. The CDR3 sequence is CASSIARGRYEQYF. CDR3 coding DNA: TGTGCCAGTAGTATAGCGAGGGGGAGGTACGAGCAGTACTTC.

V gene TRBV28 combines with J gene TRBJ1-2; no clear D. Germline-derived CDR1 and CDR2 are MDHEN and SYDVKM. V was pared by 7 bases and J by 2 bases, with 14 bases between. The CDR3 has 14 amino acids. As DNA, the CDR3 is TGTGCCAGCACCCCTCCCGGCGGGAACTATGGCTACACCTTC. Translating it yields CASTPPGGNYGYTF.

V and J are TRBV28 and TRBJ2-7, with a tentative D call TRBD1 (5 bases). Germline values: CDR1 MDHEN, CDR2 SYDVKM. The CDR3 contains 14 residues. Trimming removed 5 bases at V and 6 bases at J, with 17 bases between. CDR3 loop: CASSPLFRVIEQYF. The CDR3 DNA reads as TGTGCCAGCAGTCCCCTCTTCAGGGTAATCGAGCAGTACTTC.

The chain couples TRBV27 to TRBJ2-2; no firm D call. V was pared by 4 bases and J by 3 bases, with 9 bases between. CDR3 size: 14 residues. Germline values: CDR1 MNHEY, CDR2 SMNVEV (reference sequence). The DNA for the CDR3 is TGTGCCAGCAGTTCCCCTCCGGACACCGGGGAGCTGTTTTTT. Encoded protein: CASSSPPDTGELFF.

Written as DNA, the CDR3 is TGTGCCAGCAGGGCGGGGGGGCGCTACGGGGAGCAGTACTTC. Translated, it gives CASRAGGRYGEQYF. The chain links TRBV7-2 to TRBJ2-7, with 9 nucleotides matching TRBD2. The V segment lost 6 bases and the J segment 7 bases; nucleotides outside the gene matches: 10. The germline V gene has CDR1 SGHTA and CDR2 FQGNSA. The CDR3 has 14 residues.

As to this clone: Given a much more abundant clone one base away, this may be a read error. The rearrangement joins TRBV7-3 to TRBJ2-7, with 13 bases matching TRBD2. V shed 5 bases, J shed 4 bases, and the junction held 2 bases outside the gene matches. CDR1 is SGHTA, CDR2 FQGTGA, per germline. The CDR3 is made up of 14 amino acids. CDR3 nucleotides: TGTGCCAGCAGCCCGGGACTAGCGGGGTACGAGCAGTACTTC. It yields the protein CASSPGLAGYEQYF. The full variable domain, completed using reference TRBV7-3 and TRBJ2-7, is GAGVSQTPSNKVTEKGKYVELRCDPISGHTALYWYRQSLGQGPEFLIYFQGTGAADDSGLPNDRFFAVRPEGSVSTLKIQRTERGDSAVYLCASSPGLAGYEQYFGPGTRLTVT.

The chain is built from TRBV11-3 and TRBJ2-2, with D perhaps matching TRBD2 (5 bases). The CDR3 is 14 residues long. Germline CDR1 reads SGHNT; CDR2 reads YENEEA. Trimming took off 5 bases at V and 7 bases at J, with 14 bases between the two ends. The CDR3, as DNA: TGTGCCAGCAGCACGGGGTCAGCTGGCGGGGAGCTGTTTTTT. This encodes CASSTGSAGGELFF.

J is TRBJ1-1 and V is TRBV19; D remains ambiguous. The CDR3 has 15 residues. V was trimmed by 3 bases and J by 0 bases, leaving 11 bases between them. The germline V gene encodes CDR1 LNHDA and CDR2 SQIVND (reference sequence). The CDR3 reads CASSISELLNTEAFF. CDR3 DNA: TGTGCCAGTAGTATTTCGGAACTCCTGAACACTGAAGCTTTCTTT. Filled out from reference TRBV19 and TRBJ1-1, the complete variable domain reads DGGITQSPKYLFRKEGQNVTLSCEQNLNHDAMYWYRQDPGQGLRLIYYSQIVNDFQKGDIAEGYSVSREKKESFPLTVTSAQKNPTAFYLCASSISELLNTEAFFGQGTRLTVV.

The rearrangement links TRBV10-3 to TRBJ2-3; possibly TRBD1 or TRBD2 for D (5 bases each). This CDR3 is built from 15 residues. V was pared by 4 bases and J by 6 bases, with 17 bases between. CDR1 is ENHRY, CDR2 SYGVKD, per germline. CDR3: CAISAGTPGVDTQYF. In DNA form, the CDR3 reads TGTGCCATCAGTGCTGGGACGCCGGGTGTGGATACGCAGTATTTT.

The chain is built from TRBV2 and TRBJ1-2; D not certain. Germline V gene data show CDR1 as SNHLY and CDR2 as FYNNEI. Trimming removed 4 bases at V and 8 bases at J, with 14 bases between. The CDR3 has 13 amino acids. The CDR3 DNA reads TGTGCCAGCAGTGGAGGCCGAAACGCGGGCTACACCTTC. Its protein product is CASSGGRNAGYTF.

This clone was detected only once. Different DNA sequences within this sample yield the same CDR3. The chain carries TRBV7-2 and TRBJ2-7, with 10 bases fitting TRBD2. This CDR3 is 14 amino acids long. Per the germline V gene, CDR1 is SGHTA and CDR2 is FQGNSA. After removal of 5 bases from V and 2 bases from J, the junction contained 3 bases not matched to a gene. CDR3 in DNA: TGTGCCAGCAGCCGGAGCGGGGGGGCCTACGAGCAGTACTTC. This sequence encodes CASSRSGGAYEQYF.

V is TRBV28 and J is TRBJ2-7; 12 bases map to TRBD1. Germline CDR1 is MDHEN and CDR2 is SYDVKM. The CDR3 spans 16 residues. J was trimmed by 3 bases and V by 6 bases; bases with no gene match: 9. CDR3 protein: CASRSGTGGIRYEQYF. DNA of the CDR3: TGTGCCAGCAGGAGTGGGACAGGGGGCATCCGCTACGAGCAGTACTTC.

The chain recombines TRBV11-2 with TRBJ1-5, with TRBD1 identical over 7 bases. Germline assignment: CDR1 SGHAT and CDR2 FQNNGV. Germline trimming cut 1 base from V and 5 bases from J; bases unmatched to any gene: 5. The CDR3 totals 15 residues. The CDR3 nucleotides read TGTGCCAGCAGCTTAGGGACAGGAGTTGATCAGCCCCAGCATTTT. Protein: CASSLGTGVDQPQHF.

The chain combines TRBV20-1 with TRBJ2-3, with a weak D call TRBD2 (6 bases). Looked up from germline, CDR1 is DFQATT and CDR2 is SNEGSKA (reference sequence). CDR3 length: 11 residues. Trimming took off 5 bases at V and 5 bases at J, with 8 bases between the two ends. CDR3: CSAVSGDTQYF. The CDR3, as DNA: TGCAGTGCTGTTAGCGGAGATACGCAGTATTTT.

In regard to this clone: In the same sample, other DNA sequences code for this CDR3. The CDR3 sequence: CASSLGDSNQPQHF. The CDR3 DNA sequence: TGTGCCAGCAGTTTGGGTGATTCCAATCAGCCCCAGCATTTT. V and J are TRBV27 and TRBJ1-5; no clear D. The V gene lost 3 bases and the J gene lost 3 bases, with 9 bases spanning the gap. Germline V gene data show CDR1 as MNHEY and CDR2 as SMNVEV (reference sequence). The CDR3 contains 14 residues.

V gene TRBV6-5 combines with J gene TRBJ1-1; D remains unclear. CDR3 length: 13 amino acids. Trimming took 5 bases from V and 6 from J, leaving 13 bases between them. Per the germline V gene, CDR1 is MNHEY and CDR2 is SVGAGI. In nucleotides, the CDR3 is TGTGCCAGCAGTAGTGGGTTATCTCCTGAAGCTTTCTTT. It is translated as CASSSGLSPEAFF.

V is TRBV13 and J is TRBJ1-6; D gene uncertain. The V gene's germline CDR1 is PRHDT and CDR2 FYEKMQ (reference sequence). The CDR3 is 14 residues long. Trimming took off 9 bases at V and 8 bases at J, with 17 bases between the two ends. The DNA of the CDR3 is TGTGCCAGTTCGGGCTCCGGGTGGGATTCACCCCTCCACTTT. Protein product: CASSGSGWDSPLHF.

This chain links TRBV6-5 with TRBJ1-5; the D is unclear. Germline V gene data show CDR1 as MNHEY and CDR2 as SVGAGI. Trimming took off 5 bases at V and 0 bases at J, with 11 bases between the two ends. The CDR3 totals 15 residues. CDR3 coding DNA: TGTGCCAGCAGTACGGTACAGAATAGCAATCAGCCCCAGCATTTT. It translates to CASSTVQNSNQPQHF.

This chain uses TRBV15 with TRBJ2-1, with D possibly matching TRBD1 (6 bases). V lost 0 bases and J 9 bases, leaving 6 bases between the germline ends. The CDR3 runs to 12 residues. Germline CDR1 is LNHNV and CDR2 is YYDKDF (reference sequence). CDR3 DNA sequence: TGTGCCACCAGCAGAGAAGGGGGTGAGCAGTTCTTC. It is translated as CATSREGGEQFF.

This clone was seen once. The gene calls are TRBV9 and TRBJ1-1; no clear D gene. V was shortened by 5 bases and J by 4 bases, with 12 bases between the two germline ends. Germline-derived CDR1 and CDR2 are SGDLS and YYNGEE. This CDR3 comprises 13 residues. The CDR3 nucleotides are TGTGCCAGCAGTCGGGGAGCTGGCACTGAAGCTTTCTTT. Translated: CASSRGAGTEAFF.

In DNA form, the CDR3 reads TGCGCCAGCAGCCAAGAAAGGACACGGGTCAATGAGCAGTTCTTC. Translation gives CASSQERTRVNEQFF. The rearrangement uses TRBV4-3 and TRBJ2-1; D possibly corresponds to TRBD1 (5 bases). CDR3 length: 15 amino acids. In germline, CDR1 is LGHNA, CDR2 YSLEER. The germline V and J ends were trimmed by 0 bases and 6 bases, with 12 bases remaining between them.

The chain couples TRBV7-8 to TRBJ1-3; unclear D gene. This CDR3 spans 17 amino acids. V was pared by 5 bases and J by 0 bases, with 17 bases between. Germline CDR1 and CDR2: SGHVS and FQNEAQ. The CDR3 reads CASSLRENGFSGNTIYF. For the CDR3, the DNA is TGTGCCAGCAGCCTTAGGGAGAACGGATTCTCTGGAAACACCATATATTTT.

There are a few counts of this clone. The chain recombines TRBV5-1 with TRBJ2-1, with a weak D call TRBD1 (7 bases). V gave up 4 bases and J gave up 5 bases, with 16 bases separating them. CDR3 length equals 15 residues. Germline lookup yields CDR1 SGHRS and CDR2 YFSETQ. This CDR3 reads CASSGQGGSHNEQFF. The CDR3 DNA follows: TGCGCCAGCAGCGGGCAGGGGGGTAGTCACAATGAGCAGTTCTTC.

The V gene is TRBV12-3 or TRBV12-4, the J gene TRBJ1-2; D is unresolved. The CDR3 runs 13 residues. The ends were cut back, 3 bases at V and 2 bases at J, with 7 bases in the middle. The CDR3 bases are TGTGCCAGCAGTTTTTTCGGGAACTATGGCTACACCTTC. Protein product: CASSFFGNYGYTF.

This clone was counted a single time. The gene calls are TRBV27 and TRBJ1-4; 7 bases agree with TRBD1. The CDR3 is made up of 14 amino acids. From germline, CDR1 is MNHEY and CDR2 SMNVEV (reference sequence). J was trimmed by 13 bases and V by 3 bases; bases with no gene match: 11. The CDR3 sequence is CASSFGTGAAGLFF. The CDR3 DNA reads TGTGCCAGCAGTTTCGGTACAGGGGCTGCTGGACTGTTTTTT.

The rearrangement joins TRBV7-3 to TRBJ2-1, with 10 nucleotides matching TRBD2. Trimming removed 4 bases from V and 5 bases from J; junction bases left unmatched: 5. Germline V gene data show CDR1 as SGHTA and CDR2 as FQGTGA. The CDR3 loop spans 15 amino acids. CDR3 sequence: CASSSASGGHNEQFF. Here the CDR3 DNA reads TGTGCCAGCAGCTCAGCTAGCGGGGGTCACAATGAGCAGTTCTTC.

This chain joins TRBV24-1 and TRBJ2-2; TRBD1 aligns across 11 bases. The V segment lost 4 bases and the J segment 6 bases; nucleotides outside the gene matches: 15. Germline V gives CDR1 KGHDR, CDR2 SFDVKD. The CDR3 sequence is 19 residues long. The CDR3 coding sequence is TGTGCCACCAGTGAGCGGAAGAGGACAGGGGGCAAAGACGCCGGGGAGCTGTTTTTT. As protein: CATSERKRTGGKDAGELFF.